This T cell receptor (beta chain) was recovered during a study of post-analysis software for immune sequencing data. Overall study results and limits: Controls had lower frequencies than patients of a handful of TRBV segments, which included TRBV5-6, TRBV5-1 and TRBV20-1. Controls significantly exceeded multiple sclerosis patients in normalized Chao1 diversity. Under the F measure, samples that were prepared in one batch clustered strongly together.

The CDR3 loop spans 14 amino acids. V lost 1 base and J lost 4, with 10 bases in between. Germline V gene lookup returns CDR1 SEHNR and CDR2 FQNEAQ (reference sequence). This clonotype was found a few times. Its antigen is as yet unknown. Unique molecular identifiers had been added to the TCR beta cDNA libraries. From about 1 to 10 million T cells, roughly 530,000 cDNA molecules were obtained. TCRdb re-called the PCR reads with MiXCR, one entry per CDR3 protein. Of 800,000 to 950,000 distinct CDR3 sequences in the sample, roughly 50% were seen once. The chain combines TRBV7-9 with TRBJ1-2; no clear D gene. What was sequenced was blood. This clonotype originated in a girl aged 10-17 years with multiple sclerosis. The CDR3 protein is CASSLESTAYGYTF. In nucleotides, the CDR3 is TGTGCCAGCAGCTTAGAGTCTACTGCCTATGGCTACACCTTC.